Below, 5 T cell receptor beta chains from the same sample are listed, as sequenced in a study of shared clonotypes between healthy human individuals. The assay was immunoSEQ multiplex PCR, and TCRdb's table has in-frame clones only and misses some. The sample lists hundreds of thousands of clones, nearly 95% occurring once. Naive CD8 cells, CD45RO-negative and positively selected for CCR7, excluded terminally differentiated effector memory CD45RA+ cells. Material for sequencing was naive CD8+ T cells sorted from blood. All receptors come from a man under 40 in good health.

This sequence joins TRBV30 and TRBJ2-7; 8 bases agree with TRBD1. This CDR3 region has 16 residues. The germline V gene encodes CDR1 GTSNPN and CDR2 SVGIG (reference sequence). V lost 0 bases and J lost 0; bases outside the gene matches: 7. CDR3 residues: CAWSVLRTGFSYEQYF. The DNA for the CDR3 is TGTGCCTGGAGTGTACTAAGGACAGGGTTCTCCTACGAGCAGTACTTC.

The gene calls are TRBV5-1 and TRBJ1-1; D not resolved. Germline values: CDR1 SGHRS, CDR2 YFSETQ. The CDR3 runs 15 residues. Trimming shortened V by 6 bases and J by 3 bases, and 18 bases separated the two germline ends. DNA for the CDR3: TGCGCCAGCAAAATGACCGGAGGGTTGTACACTGAAGCTTTCTTT. Protein product: CASKMTGGLYTEAFF.

The gene calls are TRBV10-3 and TRBJ2-7, with D possibly being TRBD1 (5 bases). Trimming took 8 bases from V and 0 from J, leaving 11 bases between them. The CDR3 has 13 amino acids. The germline V gene has CDR1 ENHRY and CDR2 SYGVKD. The DNA for the CDR3 is TGTGCCATCCGGACATTATACTCCTACGAGCAGTACTTC. Translated: CAIRTLYSYEQYF.

Of note for this clone: One end of the junction does not line up with germline, which may come from a read error. CDR3 sequence (DNA): TGCAGCGTAGAAGGGCCGGGAGAGCCCTACGAGCAGTACTTC. This translates into CSVEGPGEPYEQYF. The rearrangement uses TRBV29-1 and TRBJ2-7; D possibly corresponds to TRBD2 (6 bases). CDR1 is SQVTM, CDR2 ANQGSEA, per germline. The CDR3 covers 14 residues.

The chain uses TRBV7-9 and TRBJ2-5; 8 bases match TRBD1. V lost 0 bases and J lost 0; bases outside the gene matches: 9. The CDR3 runs 18 residues. The V gene's germline CDR1 is SEHNR and CDR2 FQNEAQ (reference sequence). The CDR3 DNA reads as TGTGCCAGCAGCTTAGCCCAGGGGGCCGATATGGACCAAGAGACCCAGTACTTC. This codes for CASSLAQGADMDQETQYF.